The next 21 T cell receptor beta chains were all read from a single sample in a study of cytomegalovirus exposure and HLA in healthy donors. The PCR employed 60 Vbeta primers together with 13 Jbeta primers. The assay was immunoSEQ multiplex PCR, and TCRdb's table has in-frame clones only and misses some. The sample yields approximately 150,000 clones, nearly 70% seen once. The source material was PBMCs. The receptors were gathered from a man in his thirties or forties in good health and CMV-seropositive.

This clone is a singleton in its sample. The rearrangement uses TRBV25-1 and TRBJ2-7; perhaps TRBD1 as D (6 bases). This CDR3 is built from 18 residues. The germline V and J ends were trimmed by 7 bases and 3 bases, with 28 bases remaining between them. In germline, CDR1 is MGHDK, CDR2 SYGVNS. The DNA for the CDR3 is TGTGCCAGCACCTATCCCGAATCATCTGGGACAAGAAACTACGAGCAGTACTTC. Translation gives CASTYPESSGTRNYEQYF.

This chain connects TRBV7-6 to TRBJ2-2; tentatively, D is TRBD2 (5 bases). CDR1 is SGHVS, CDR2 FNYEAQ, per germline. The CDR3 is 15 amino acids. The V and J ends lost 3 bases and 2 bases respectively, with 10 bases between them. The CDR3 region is CASSFEGRNTGELFF. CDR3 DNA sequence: TGTGCCAGCAGCTTTGAGGGTCGAAACACCGGGGAGCTGTTTTTT.

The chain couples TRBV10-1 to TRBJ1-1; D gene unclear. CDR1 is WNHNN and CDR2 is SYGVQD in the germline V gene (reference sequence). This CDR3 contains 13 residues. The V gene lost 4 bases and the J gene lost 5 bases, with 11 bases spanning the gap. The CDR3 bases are TGCGCCAGCAGTGCCCAGACTAGAACTGAAGCTTTCTTT. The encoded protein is CASSAQTRTEAFF.

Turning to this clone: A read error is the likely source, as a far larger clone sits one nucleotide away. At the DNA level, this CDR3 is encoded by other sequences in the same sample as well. In DNA, the CDR3 is TGTGCCAGCAGCTTAGAGCGGGACGACTATGGCTACACCTTC. Residues: CASSLERDDYGYTF. The J gene is TRBJ1-2, the V gene TRBV7-8; perhaps TRBD1 as D (5 bases). Trimming shortened V by 1 base and J by 3 bases, and 9 bases separated the two germline ends. The germline CDR1 and CDR2 sequences are SGHVS and FQNEAQ. The CDR3 loop spans 14 amino acids.

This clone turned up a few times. Here the CDR3 reads CASRGGGEQYF. The CDR3 region has the DNA TGTGCCAGCAGGGGGGGTGGAGAGCAGTACTTC. The chain joins TRBV6-5 to TRBJ2-5, with D possibly TRBD2 on 6 matching bases. The CDR3 is made up of 11 amino acids. Trimming pared 6 bases from V and 11 bases from J, leaving 13 bases between. Germline CDR1 MNHEY, CDR2 SVGAGI.

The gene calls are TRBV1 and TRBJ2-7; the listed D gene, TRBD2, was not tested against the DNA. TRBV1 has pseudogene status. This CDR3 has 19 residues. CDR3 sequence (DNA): TGCACCAGCAGCCTTGGTTTGAGACTAGCGGGGTGGGGGCCCTACGAGCAGTACTTC. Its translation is CTSSLGLRLAGWGPYEQYF.

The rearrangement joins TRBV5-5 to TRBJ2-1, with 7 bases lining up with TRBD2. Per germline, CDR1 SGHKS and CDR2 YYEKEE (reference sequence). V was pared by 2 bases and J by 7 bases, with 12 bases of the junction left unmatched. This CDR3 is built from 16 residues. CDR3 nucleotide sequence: TGTGCCAGCAGCTTTTCGGCGGGAGTGCAGGTGAATGAGCAGTTCTTC. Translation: CASSFSAGVQVNEQFF.

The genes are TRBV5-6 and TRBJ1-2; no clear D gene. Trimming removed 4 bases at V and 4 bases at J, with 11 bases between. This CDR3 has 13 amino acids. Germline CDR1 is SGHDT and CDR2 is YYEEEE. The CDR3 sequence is CASSPTGIYGYTF. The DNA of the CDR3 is TGTGCCAGCAGCCCCACGGGAATCTATGGCTACACCTTC.

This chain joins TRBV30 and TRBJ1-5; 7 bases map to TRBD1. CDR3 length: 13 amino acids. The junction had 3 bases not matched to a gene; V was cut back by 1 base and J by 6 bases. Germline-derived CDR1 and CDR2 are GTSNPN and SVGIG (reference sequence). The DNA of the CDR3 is TGTGCCTGGAGTGAAAAGGGGGCTCAGCCCCAGCATTTT. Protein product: CAWSEKGAQPQHF.

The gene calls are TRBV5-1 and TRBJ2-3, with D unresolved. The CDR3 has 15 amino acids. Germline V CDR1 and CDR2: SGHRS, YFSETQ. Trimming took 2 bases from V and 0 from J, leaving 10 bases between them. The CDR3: CASSLLQTSTDTQYF. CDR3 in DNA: TGCGCCAGCAGCTTACTGCAGACTAGCACAGATACGCAGTATTTT.

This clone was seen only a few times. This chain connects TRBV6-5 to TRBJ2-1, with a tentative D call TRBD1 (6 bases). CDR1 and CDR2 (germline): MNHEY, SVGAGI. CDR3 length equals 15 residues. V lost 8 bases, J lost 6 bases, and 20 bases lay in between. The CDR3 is CASGLTSSGANEQFF. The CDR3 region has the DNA TGTGCCAGCGGGCTGACGAGTTCAGGGGCCAATGAGCAGTTCTTC.

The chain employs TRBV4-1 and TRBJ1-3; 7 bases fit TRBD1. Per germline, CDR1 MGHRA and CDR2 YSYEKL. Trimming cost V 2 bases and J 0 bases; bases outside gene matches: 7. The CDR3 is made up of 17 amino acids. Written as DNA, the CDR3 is TGCGCCAGCAGCCAAATGTCTCAGGGGGACTCTGGAAACACCATATATTTT. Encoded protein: CASSQMSQGDSGNTIYF.

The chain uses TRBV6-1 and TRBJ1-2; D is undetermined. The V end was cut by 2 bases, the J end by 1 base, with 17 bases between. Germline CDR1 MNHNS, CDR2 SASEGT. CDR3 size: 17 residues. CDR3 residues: CASSESLPGNNNYGYTF. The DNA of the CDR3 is TGTGCCAGCAGTGAAAGTCTCCCCGGGAACAATAACTATGGCTACACCTTC.

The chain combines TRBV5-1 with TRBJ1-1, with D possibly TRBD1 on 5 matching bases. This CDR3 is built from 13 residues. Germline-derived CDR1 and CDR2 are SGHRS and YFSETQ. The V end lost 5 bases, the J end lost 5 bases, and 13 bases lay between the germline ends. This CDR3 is CASSAQGVTEAFF. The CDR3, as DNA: TGCGCCAGCAGTGCCCAGGGTGTAACTGAAGCTTTCTTT.

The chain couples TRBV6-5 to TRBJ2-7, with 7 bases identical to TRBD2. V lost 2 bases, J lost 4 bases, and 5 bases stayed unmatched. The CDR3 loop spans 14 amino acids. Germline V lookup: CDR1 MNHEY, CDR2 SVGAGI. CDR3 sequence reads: CASSYQIGGYEQYF. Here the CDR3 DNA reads TGTGCCAGCAGTTACCAGATCGGGGGGTACGAGCAGTACTTC.

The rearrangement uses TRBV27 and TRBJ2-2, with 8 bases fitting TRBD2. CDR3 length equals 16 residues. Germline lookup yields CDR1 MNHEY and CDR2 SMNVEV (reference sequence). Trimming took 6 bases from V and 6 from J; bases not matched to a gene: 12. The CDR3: CASSSRLARFPGELFF. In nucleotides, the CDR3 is TGTGCCAGCAGCTCTAGACTAGCGCGATTTCCCGGGGAGCTGTTTTTT.

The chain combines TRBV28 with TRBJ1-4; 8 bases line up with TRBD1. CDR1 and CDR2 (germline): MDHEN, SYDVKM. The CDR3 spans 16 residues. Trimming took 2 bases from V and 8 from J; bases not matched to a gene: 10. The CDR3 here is CASSLAGRGQWEKLFF. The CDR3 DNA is TGTGCCAGCAGTTTAGCCGGCAGGGGGCAATGGGAAAAACTGTTTTTT.

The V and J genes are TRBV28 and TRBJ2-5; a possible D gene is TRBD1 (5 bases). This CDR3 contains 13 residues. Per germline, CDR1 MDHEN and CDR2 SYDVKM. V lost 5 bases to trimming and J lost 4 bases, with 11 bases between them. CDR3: CASSLGVIETQYF. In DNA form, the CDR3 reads TGTGCCAGCAGTCTAGGGGTAATAGAGACCCAGTACTTC.

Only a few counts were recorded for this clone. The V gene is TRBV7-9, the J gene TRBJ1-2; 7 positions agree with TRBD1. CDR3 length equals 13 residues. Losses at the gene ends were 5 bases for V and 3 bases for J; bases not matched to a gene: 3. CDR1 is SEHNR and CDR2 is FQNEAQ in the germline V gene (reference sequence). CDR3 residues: CASSLGGDYGYTF. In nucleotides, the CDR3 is TGTGCCAGCAGCCTAGGGGGCGACTATGGCTACACCTTC.

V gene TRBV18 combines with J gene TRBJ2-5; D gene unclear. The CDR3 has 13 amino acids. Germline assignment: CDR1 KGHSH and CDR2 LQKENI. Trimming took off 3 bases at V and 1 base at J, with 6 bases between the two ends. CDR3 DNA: TGTGCCAGCTCACCGACACCCCAAGAGACCCAGTACTTC. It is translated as CASSPTPQETQYF.

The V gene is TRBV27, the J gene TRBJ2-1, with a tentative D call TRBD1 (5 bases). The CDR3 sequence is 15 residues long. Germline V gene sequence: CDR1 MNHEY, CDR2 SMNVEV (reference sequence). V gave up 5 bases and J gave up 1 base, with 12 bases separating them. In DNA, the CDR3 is TGTGCCAGCAGTCCCGACAGTTGGTCCTACAATGAGCAGTTCTTC. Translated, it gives CASSPDSWSYNEQFF.